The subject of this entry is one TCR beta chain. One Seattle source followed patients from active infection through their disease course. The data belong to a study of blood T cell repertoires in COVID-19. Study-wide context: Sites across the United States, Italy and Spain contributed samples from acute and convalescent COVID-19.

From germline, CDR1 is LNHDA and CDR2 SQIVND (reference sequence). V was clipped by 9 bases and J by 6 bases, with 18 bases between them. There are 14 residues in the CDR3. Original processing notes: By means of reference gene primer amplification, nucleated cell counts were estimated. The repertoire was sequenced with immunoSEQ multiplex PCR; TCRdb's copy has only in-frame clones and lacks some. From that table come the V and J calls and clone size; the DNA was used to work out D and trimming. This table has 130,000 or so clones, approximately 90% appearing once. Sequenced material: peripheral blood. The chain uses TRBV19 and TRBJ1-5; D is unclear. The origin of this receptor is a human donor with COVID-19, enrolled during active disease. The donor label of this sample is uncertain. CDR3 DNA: TGTGCCAGCGACCGGGAGGGAATCGGTCAGCCCCAGCATTTT. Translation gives CASDREGIGQPQHF.